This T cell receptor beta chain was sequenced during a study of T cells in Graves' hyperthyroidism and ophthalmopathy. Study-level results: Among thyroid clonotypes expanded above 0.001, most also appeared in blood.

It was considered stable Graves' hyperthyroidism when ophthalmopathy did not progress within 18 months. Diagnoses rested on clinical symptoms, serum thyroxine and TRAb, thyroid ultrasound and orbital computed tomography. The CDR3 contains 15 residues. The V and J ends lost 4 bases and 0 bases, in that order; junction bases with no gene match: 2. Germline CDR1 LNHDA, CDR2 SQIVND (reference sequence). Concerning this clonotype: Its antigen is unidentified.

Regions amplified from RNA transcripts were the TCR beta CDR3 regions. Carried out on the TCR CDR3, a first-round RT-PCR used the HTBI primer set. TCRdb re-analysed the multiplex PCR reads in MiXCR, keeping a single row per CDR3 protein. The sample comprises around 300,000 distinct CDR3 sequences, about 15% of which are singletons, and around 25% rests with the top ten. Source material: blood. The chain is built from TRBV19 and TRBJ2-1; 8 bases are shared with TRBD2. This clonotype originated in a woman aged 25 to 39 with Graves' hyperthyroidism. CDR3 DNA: TGTGCCAGTAGTAACAGCGGGAGCTCCTACAATGAGCAGTTCTTC. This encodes CASSNSGSSYNEQFF.